This TCR beta chain was captured by sequencing in a study of blood T cell repertoires in COVID-19. Sequencing used immunoSEQ multiplex PCR; TCRdb keeps in-frame clones, though not all of them. The sample includes about 160,000 clones, approximately 87% of them seen just once. What was sequenced was peripheral blood. The source is a woman aged 65 to 85 with COVID-19, enrolled during active disease.

The DNA for the CDR3 is TGTGCCTGGAGTTCGGACAGGATACCGAATTCACCCCTCCACTTT. It encodes CAWSSDRIPNSPLHF. The chain has TRBV30 and TRBJ1-6, with 7 bases matching TRBD1. V was clipped by 2 bases and J by 7 bases; unmatched bases: 8. The CDR3 contains 15 residues. The germline CDR1 and CDR2 sequences are GTSNPN and SVGIG (reference sequence).